Sequencing of this T cell receptor beta chain was carried out in a study of OX40 agonist ivuxolimab in advanced cancers. There are 16 residues in the CDR3. Germline lookup yields CDR1 SGHTA and CDR2 FQGNSA. V lost 4 bases and J lost 6; bases outside the gene matches: 6. Study-wide results and limits: What antigens the expanded peripheral T cells recognized was never established.

In the case of this clone: Its antigen is as yet unknown.

Data came from immunoSEQ multiplex PCR; TCRdb stores just in-frame clones and leaves some out. The table shows tens of thousands of clones, with about 86% occurring only once. Collection of blood occurred at baseline, at cycle 4 day 1, and at cycle 7 day 1. The chain recombines TRBV7-2 with TRBJ1-4; 12 nucleotides match TRBD1. This clonotype originated in an adult with an advanced solid tumor such as melanoma, head and neck, liver or kidney cancer. The material sequenced was CD4+ or CD8+ T cells sorted from blood, taken in a trial of the OX40 agonist ivuxolimab. CDR3 nucleotide sequence: TGTGCCAGCAGCTCAGGGGACAGGGGGCAGTATGAAAAACTGTTTTTT. Translation: CASSSGDRGQYEKLFF.